This T cell receptor beta chain was sequenced during a study of OX40 agonist ivuxolimab in advanced cancers. Whole-study context: Checkpoint inhibitors had been given previously to approximately 41% of patients. Study-wide results and limits: Clonal expansion from baseline to week 6 occurred in both CD4+ and CD8+ T cells. Low levels of normalized T-cell clonal expansion also appeared in some nonresponders.

The assay was immunoSEQ multiplex PCR, and TCRdb's table has in-frame clones only and misses some. The sample lists tens of thousands of clones; 86% were seen once. CDR1 is MNHEY and CDR2 is SVGAGI in the germline V gene. Trimming stripped 5 bases from V and 1 base from J, with 9 bases between. CDR3 length: 13 amino acids. A note on this clone: What it binds is unknown.

The TCR originated in an adult with an advanced solid tumor such as melanoma, head and neck, liver or kidney cancer. This specimen was CD4+ or CD8+ T cells sorted from blood, taken in a trial of the OX40 agonist ivuxolimab. This chain connects TRBV6-5 to TRBJ2-7; D possibly corresponds to TRBD1 (5 bases). The DNA for the CDR3 is TGTGCCAGCAGTGCGACAGATTCCTACGAGCAGTACTTC. Translating gives CASSATDSYEQYF.